This is a list of T cell receptor beta chains from one sample in a study of T cell responses to AZD1222 COVID-19 vaccine. Assay used: immunoSEQ multiplex PCR; TCRdb lists only in-frame clones, some missing. Among 150,000 to 200,000 clones listed, approximately 90% were seen once. The material sequenced was peripheral blood, taken on day 0 of AZD1222 vaccination. These receptors all come from an adult in good health. CDR3s include the opening cysteine and the closing phenylalanine or tryptophan. Each record gives: CDR3 protein, CDR3 DNA, D gene, V gene, clone size, J gene. A D gene is named only where the DNA matches it firmly. Size is stated for part of the rows, as once, few or many counts, or as a class when the clone is expanded.

CDR3: CASSLRASGNTIYF
DNA: TGTGCCAGCAGCCTCCGGGCCTCTGGAAACACCATATATTTT
D: NA
V: TRBV3-1/TRBV3-2
size: NA
J: TRBJ1-3

CDR3: CASTLLDRSSGELFF
DNA: TGCGCCAGCACCCTACTCGACAGGTCATCCGGGGAGCTGTTTTTT
D: NA
V: TRBV23-1
size: once
J: TRBJ2-2

CDR3: CATSDPRTAGNTIYF
DNA: TGTGCCACCAGTGACCCGCGGACAGCTGGAAACACCATATATTTT
D: NA
V: TRBV24-1
size: NA
J: TRBJ1-3

CDR3: CASSPNTEAFF
DNA: TGTGCCAGCAGTCCGAACACTGAAGCTTTCTTT
D: NA
V: TRBV27
size: NA
J: TRBJ1-1

CDR3: CSVADPGTSGKYNEQFF
DNA: TGCAGCGTTGCCGATCCCGGGACTAGCGGGAAGTACAATGAGCAGTTCTTC
D: TRBD2
V: TRBV29-1
size: NA
J: TRBJ2-1

CDR3: CASSLFTGLRVPEAFF
DNA: TGTGCCAGTAGTTTATTTACAGGCCTAAGGGTCCCTGAAGCTTTCTTT
D: NA
V: TRBV19
size: NA
J: TRBJ1-1

CDR3: CASSTGTKSSGANVLTF
DNA: TGTGCCAGCAGCACCGGGACAAAATCCTCTGGGGCCAACGTCCTGACTTTC
D: NA
V: TRBV5-4
size: NA
J: TRBJ2-6

CDR3: CASKPNWRGNNEQFF
DNA: TGCGCCAGTAAACCTAACTGGAGAGGGAACAATGAGCAGTTCTTC
D: NA
V: TRBV5-1
size: NA
J: TRBJ2-1

CDR3: CASSLDRRVWNTEAFF
DNA: TGTGCCAGCAGCTTGGACCGTCGGGTCTGGAACACTGAAGCTTTCTTT
D: NA
V: TRBV5-8
size: once
J: TRBJ1-1

CDR3: CASTPGRQNTEAFF
DNA: TGTGCCAGCACCCCTGGGCGGCAGAACACTGAAGCTTTCTTT
D: NA
V: TRBV7-9
size: NA
J: TRBJ1-1

CDR3: CASRESGDNEQFF
DNA: TGTGCCAGCAGGGAGTCTGGGGACAATGAGCAGTTCTTC
D: NA
V: TRBV14
size: NA
J: TRBJ2-1

CDR3: CASSLERSRTEAFF
DNA: TGTGCCAGCAGCTTAGAAAGGAGTCGCACTGAAGCTTTCTTT
D: NA
V: TRBV11-2
size: NA
J: TRBJ1-1

CDR3: CASSAALRGTGELFF
DNA: TGTGCCAGCAGCGCAGCCCTTAGGGGGACCGGGGAGCTGTTTTTT
D: NA
V: TRBV5-6
size: NA
J: TRBJ2-2

CDR3: CASSPDRDYGYTF
DNA: TGTGCCAGCTCACCGGACAGGGACTATGGCTACACCTTC
D: TRBD1
V: TRBV18
size: few
J: TRBJ1-2

CDR3: CASSISGLFEQYF
DNA: TGTGCCAGCAGCATCTCAGGGCTGTTCGAGCAGTACTTC
D: NA
V: TRBV6-2/TRBV6-3
size: NA
J: TRBJ2-7

CDR3: CASRGGGEGTQYF
DNA: TGTGCCAGCAGGGGGGGCGGGGAAGGGACCCAGTACTTC
D: NA
V: TRBV5-4
size: NA
J: TRBJ2-5

CDR3: CASSLAPENYGYTF
DNA: TGTGCCAGCAGCTTAGCCCCAGAGAACTATGGCTACACCTTC
D: NA
V: TRBV11-2
size: NA
J: TRBJ1-2

CDR3: CASSLGPMNTEAFF
DNA: TGTGCCAGCAGCTTGGGGCCTATGAACACTGAAGCTTTCTTT
D: NA
V: TRBV5-4
size: NA
J: TRBJ1-1

CDR3: CASSVTWTHTDTQYF
DNA: TGTGCCAGCAGCGTGACTTGGACGCACACAGATACGCAGTATTTT
D: NA
V: TRBV9
size: NA
J: TRBJ2-3

CDR3: CASSSNTGELFF
DNA: TGCGCCAGCAGCTCAAACACCGGGGAGCTGTTTTTT
D: NA
V: TRBV5-1
size: few
J: TRBJ2-2

CDR3: CASSPGTSGRAEETQYF
DNA: TGTGCCAGCAGCCCTGGGACTAGCGGGAGGGCGGAAGAGACCCAGTACTTC
D: TRBD2
V: TRBV9
size: NA
J: TRBJ2-5

CDR3: CASSLRQDATYEQYF
DNA: TGTGCCAGCAGCCTACGACAGGACGCTACCTACGAGCAGTACTTC
D: NA
V: TRBV7-8
size: NA
J: TRBJ2-7

CDR3: CASSRTSGKYTGELFF
DNA: TGTGCCAGCAGCCGGACTAGCGGGAAGTATACCGGGGAGCTGTTTTTT
D: TRBD2
V: TRBV7-6
size: NA
J: TRBJ2-2

CDR3: CASSGRMRREAFF
DNA: TGCGCCAGCAGTGGACGGATGCGACGTGAAGCTTTCTTT
D: NA
V: TRBV10-2
size: NA
J: TRBJ1-1

CDR3: CATSDSGTRWTQYF
DNA: TGTGCCACCAGTGATTCCGGGACTAGATGGACCCAGTACTTC
D: TRBD2
V: TRBV24-1
size: NA
J: TRBJ2-5

CDR3: CASAVAVGVDTQYF
DNA: TGTGCCAGCGCCGTAGCGGTAGGGGTCGATACGCAGTATTTT
D: NA
V: TRBV6-5
size: NA
J: TRBJ2-3

CDR3: CASSQGGSGAEAFF
DNA: TGCGCCAGCAGCCAAGGAGGGTCCGGCGCTGAAGCTTTCTTT
D: NA
V: TRBV4-1
size: NA
J: TRBJ1-1

CDR3: CASSPAGWYADTQYF
DNA: TGTGCCAGCAGCCCCGCGGGGTGGTATGCAGATACGCAGTATTTT
D: NA
V: TRBV5-8
size: NA
J: TRBJ2-3

CDR3: CASRRLAGLAEQYF
DNA: TGCGCCAGCAGACGACTAGCGGGATTAGCCGAGCAGTACTTC
D: TRBD2
V: TRBV4-1
size: NA
J: TRBJ2-7

CDR3: CASRGTANYGYTF
DNA: TGTGCCAGCAGAGGGACAGCTAACTATGGCTACACCTTC
D: TRBD1
V: TRBV12-3/TRBV12-4
size: NA
J: TRBJ1-2

CDR3: CASSLAPGDTQYF
DNA: TGTGCCAGCAGCCTAGCCCCGGGAGATACGCAGTATTTT
D: NA
V: TRBV5-6
size: NA
J: TRBJ2-3

CDR3: CASSAGTGIQPQHF
DNA: TGTGCCAGTAGTGCCGGGACAGGGATTCAGCCCCAGCATTTT
D: TRBD1
V: TRBV19
size: NA
J: TRBJ1-5